This T cell receptor (beta chain) was documented in a study of CD4 T cells in relation to SARS-CoV-2 and coronaviruses. Study results and caveats: The cross-reactivity analysis covered only spike protein, not other viral proteins. In approximately 70% of donors, memory CD4+ clonotypes crossrecognized SARS-CoV-2 and at least one common cold coronavirus spike.

Naive and memory CD4+ T cells came from enriched cryopreserved PBMCs. With regard to this clone: Its antigen remains unknown.

The protocol was immunoSEQ multiplex PCR, while the TCRdb copy is restricted to in-frame clones and leaves out a portion. The data show tens of thousands of clones, roughly 90% seen once. The CDR3 has 12 residues. Germline CDR1 and CDR2: SQVTM and ANQGSEA. Trimming left V 4 bases short and J 5 bases short, with 11 bases between. This sequence was found in an adult with COVID-19. Specimen: memory CD4+ T cells from PBMCs. V gene TRBV29-1 combines with J gene TRBJ1-2, with TRBD1 as a possible D gene (6 bases). The CDR3 region is CSVATGEYGYTF. CDR3 bases: TGCAGCGTTGCGACAGGAGAGTATGGCTACACCTTC.